The clone carrying this T cell receptor (beta chain) was seen a handful of times. The sample comes from a study of blood T cells in healthy people across ages. V lost 3 bases and J 8 bases, leaving 16 bases between the germline ends. Per the germline V gene, CDR1 is SQVTM and CDR2 is ANQGSEA. The length of the CDR3 is 13 residues. A J-beta primer mix and a sample-barcoded 5' primer were used in a second PCR of roughly 7 to 12 cycles. Using its own MiXCR run on the 5' RACE reads, TCRdb lists one record per CDR3 protein. The sample holds fewer than 900,000 distinct CDR3 sequences; 45% to 50% are singletons and the top ten take under 35%.

The receptor was derived from a woman in her sixties or seventies in good health. Source material: blood. This rearrangement joins TRBV29-1 to TRBJ1-1; no firm D call. The CDR3 DNA sequence: TGCAGCGTTGAGAGTTCGATCGGAAGAGAAGCTTTCTTT. Encoded protein: CSVESSIGREAFF.